These T cell receptor beta chains were read from a single sample in a study of graft-versus-host responses after intestinal transplantation. Their target antigens are unknown. TCRdb's copy holds only in-frame clones and misses some; the assay was immunoSEQ multiplex PCR. The table has 90,000 to 150,000 clones, around 95% seen once. The sequences come from unstimulated CD8+ T cells sorted from spleen or lymph node cells, collected before intestinal transplant. The receptors shown here come from a human donor who received an intestinal transplant. CDR3s include the opening cysteine and the closing phenylalanine or tryptophan. The order of the fields is J gene, CDR3 length, D gene, clone size, V gene, CDR3 DNA, CDR3 protein. A D gene is named only where the DNA matches it firmly. Part of the rows lack a size; the others show once, few, many or a class for expanded clones.

TRBJ2-1	17	TRBD2	once	TRBV5-6	TGTGCCAGCAGCCTAGAGACTAGCGGGAGCTCCTACAATGAGCAGTTCTTC	CASSLETSGSSYNEQFF
TRBJ2-1	14	TRBD2	-	TRBV9	TGTGCCAGCAGCCCTTATGGACTAGCGAGTGAGCAGTTCTTC	CASSPYGLASEQFF
TRBJ2-7	14	-	-	TRBV7-3	TGTGCCAGCAGCTTACTCGCGGGACCCTACGAGCAGTACTTC	CASSLLAGPYEQYF
TRBJ1-5	14	TRBD1	-	TRBV19	TGTGCCAGAGGGACAGGGGATATCAATCAGCCCCAGCATTTT	CARGTGDINQPQHF
TRBJ2-1	15	-	-	TRBV7-8	TGTGCCAGCAGCTTAGAAGTCGCAGGCGTAACCGAGCAGTTCTTC	CASSLEVAGVTEQFF
TRBJ2-3	16	TRBD2	-	TRBV13	TGTGCCAGCAGCCCGTATCCGGTGCGGGAGACAGATACGCAGTATTTT	CASSPYPVRETDTQYF
TRBJ2-3	17	TRBD2	-	TRBV9	TGTGCCAGCAGCGTAAGTCTAGCGGGAGAGGGCACAGATACGCAGTATTTT	CASSVSLAGEGTDTQYF
TRBJ2-7	14	TRBD2	-	TRBV15	TGTGCCACCAGCACCCGGACTAGCGGGGACGAGCAGTACTTC	CATSTRTSGDEQYF
TRBJ1-4	15	TRBD1	-	TRBV6-5	TGTGCCAGCAGTTACTCGACAGGGGAGGGTGAAAAACTGTTTTTT	CASSYSTGEGEKLFF
TRBJ2-3	13	TRBD2	-	TRBV11-1	TGTGCCAGCAGCCCTAGCGGGACCGATACGCAGTATTTT	CASSPSGTDTQYF
TRBJ2-7	15	TRBD2	-	TRBV27	TGTGCCAGCAGTAGACTAGCGGGAGGGCCCGAGGAGCAGTACTTC	CASSRLAGGPEEQYF
TRBJ1-5	14	TRBD1	-	TRBV4-2	TGTGCCAGCAGCCAAGACCAGGGGGATCAGCCCCAGCATTTT	CASSQDQGDQPQHF
TRBJ1-6	16	TRBD1	-	TRBV15	TGTGCCACCAGCAGAGATTCTCCTGACAGGGAATCACCCCTCCACTTT	CATSRDSPDRESPLHF